One and the same sample provided the 11 T cell receptor beta chains below, sequenced in a study of shared clonotypes between healthy human individuals. TCRdb's copy holds only in-frame clones and misses some; the assay was immunoSEQ multiplex PCR. The table has approximately 510,000 clones, around 79% seen once. Source material: PBMCs. The source is a woman aged 35 to 49 in good health. Some clones in this sample may be carry-over from other donors' samples.

The chain's CDR3 is CASSLEGLAGATEQFF. For the CDR3, the DNA is TGTGCCAGCAGCTTAGAAGGGCTAGCGGGAGCAACTGAGCAGTTCTTC. The chain uses TRBV7-8 and TRBJ2-1, with 10 bases lining up with TRBD2. Germline assignment: CDR1 SGHVS and CDR2 FQNEAQ. The CDR3 spans 16 residues. V was pared by 1 base and J by 9 bases, with 9 bases of the junction left unmatched.

The CDR3 nucleotides read TGTGCCAGCACCTCGGGGGGAGAAAGGACAGATACGCAGTATTTT. Translation: CASTSGGERTDTQYF. The chain couples TRBV7-9 to TRBJ2-3; 7 positions match TRBD2. V trimming: 7 bases; J trimming: 3 bases; junction bases outside the gene matches: 10. The V gene's germline CDR1 is SEHNR and CDR2 FQNEAQ (reference sequence). This CDR3 comprises 15 residues.

Worth noting for this clone: Other DNA sequences from this sample encode an identical CDR3 as well. This rearrangement joins TRBV5-1 to TRBJ2-7; D might be TRBD1 (5 bases). The CDR3 sequence is 14 residues long. V was trimmed by 0 bases and J by 4 bases, leaving 11 bases between them. Germline V gene lookup returns CDR1 SGHRS and CDR2 YFSETQ. The CDR3, as DNA: TGCGCCAGCAGCTTGGTCCAGGGTGGGTACGAGCAGTACTTC. This encodes CASSLVQGGYEQYF.

CDR3 amino acids: CASRGTGEETQYF. CDR3 in DNA: TGCGCCAGCAGAGGGACAGGGGAAGAGACCCAGTACTTC. This chain links TRBV10-2 with TRBJ2-5, with TRBD1 matching over 10 bases. CDR3 length: 13 amino acids. V shed 6 bases and J 3 bases; nucleotides not matched to a gene: 1. Germline lookup yields CDR1 WSHSY and CDR2 SAAADI.

The CDR3 nucleotides read TGTGCCAGCAGTTTTAGGACAGGGGTCACTGAAGCTTTCTTT. It yields the protein CASSFRTGVTEAFF. The chain has TRBV6-5 and TRBJ1-1; TRBD1 agrees at 9 bases. The V and J ends lost 4 bases and 4 bases, in that order; junction bases with no gene match: 4. CDR3 size: 14 residues. Germline V lookup: CDR1 MNHEY, CDR2 SVGAGI.

CDR3 region: CASSSQSEQPQHF. Here the CDR3 DNA reads TGTGCCAGTAGTTCCCAGTCGGAGCAGCCCCAGCATTTT. The J gene is TRBJ1-5, the V gene TRBV19; no reliable D call. CDR3 length: 13 residues. Germline V lookup: CDR1 LNHDA, CDR2 SQIVND (reference sequence). V dropped 5 bases and J dropped 7 bases, with 12 bases sitting between them.

This clone was seen more than once but under ten times. V gene TRBV4-1 combines with J gene TRBJ1-2; tentative D call: TRBD1 (6 bases). The CDR3 runs 15 residues. Trimming stripped 4 bases from V and 2 bases from J, with 14 bases between. Per the germline V gene, CDR1 is MGHRA and CDR2 is YSYEKL. The CDR3 bases are TGCGCCAGCAGCCCTCCCCAGGGGCGCAACTATGGCTACACCTTC. Translation: CASSPPQGRNYGYTF.

V usage is TRBV5-4 and J usage is TRBJ2-1, with TRBD2 as a possible D gene (5 bases). The CDR3 is 11 residues long. Trimming removed 3 bases at V and 9 bases at J, with 7 bases between. Germline V gene sequence: CDR1 SGHNT, CDR2 YYREEE (reference sequence). The CDR3 DNA reads as TGTGCCAGCAGCTCAACTAGTGAGCAGTTCTTC. The encoded protein is CASSSTSEQFF.

This clone was picked up a small number of times. This chain links TRBV5-4 with TRBJ2-7, with D unclear. Deletions cut 1 base from V and 6 bases from J, with 20 bases between. The CDR3 runs 16 residues. Germline CDR1 SGHNT, CDR2 YYREEE (reference sequence). CDR3 sequence (DNA): TGTGCCAGCAGCTTGCCTACGGGTAGCCGTTCTAGCGAGCAGTACTTC. Its translation: CASSLPTGSRSSEQYF. Supplemented by reference TRBV5-4 and TRBJ2-7, the full variable domain reads ETGVTQSPTHLIKTRGQQVTLRCSSQSGHNTVSWYQQALGQGPQFIFQYYREEENGRGNFPPRFSGLQFPNYSSELNVNALELDDSALYLCASSLPTGSRSSEQYFGPGTRLTVT.

This chain links TRBV11-2 with TRBJ2-5; D possibly corresponds to TRBD2 (6 bases). The J call is in doubt because the DNA end fits TRBJ2-7 better. CDR1 SGHAT and CDR2 FQNNGV come from the germline V gene. There are 16 residues in the CDR3. The CDR3 region is CASSLATRGNSYEQYF. CDR3 in DNA: TGTGCCAGCAGCTTAGCGACTAGGGGAAACTCCTACGAGCAGTACTTC.

The chain uses TRBV2 and TRBJ1-2, with 9 nucleotides matching TRBD1. V lost 6 bases to trimming and J lost 8 bases; unmatched junction nucleotides: 7. The CDR3 is made up of 13 amino acids. Per germline, CDR1 SNHLY and CDR2 FYNNEI. Here the CDR3 DNA reads TGTGCCAGCAGGGCGGGACAGGGCTTGGGCTACACCTTC. It specifies CASRAGQGLGYTF. Filled out from reference TRBV2 and TRBJ1-2, the complete variable domain reads EPEVTQTPSHQVTQMGQEVILRCVPISNHLYFYWYRQILGQKVEFLVSFYNNEISEKSEIFDDQFSVERPDGSNFTLKIRSTKLEDSAMYFCASRAGQGLGYTFGSGTRLTVV.